The 2 T cell receptor beta chains in this list originate from one sample, sequenced in a study of identifying expanded T cells in peripheral blood. The method was immunoSEQ multiplex PCR; TCRdb's version includes in-frame clones alone and lacks a portion of them. There are 95,000 to 150,000 clones in the sample; 75% to 90% occur only once, and 3% to 4% lies in the top ten. Sequenced input: blood. Receptor source: a person between 18 and 70 years old in good health.

This clone was seen only once. This CDR3 is CASSADPDPQAYGYTF. CDR3 sequence (DNA): TGTGCCAGCAGCGCAGATCCGGACCCTCAGGCCTATGGCTACACCTTC. The gene calls are TRBV9 and TRBJ1-2; D not resolved. Germline V CDR1 and CDR2: SGDLS, YYNGEE. The V gene lost 3 bases and the J gene lost 4 bases, with 19 bases spanning the gap. The CDR3 totals 16 residues.

This clone appeared once. V usage is TRBV7-2 and J usage is TRBJ1-2; D ambiguous. Trimming cost V 2 bases and J 3 bases, with 7 bases left between them. The germline V gene encodes CDR1 SGHTA and CDR2 FQGNSA. The CDR3 contains 13 residues. In DNA, the CDR3 is TGTGCCAGCAGCTTACAGTCCGACTATGGCTACACCTTC. Amino acids: CASSLQSDYGYTF.